The next 18 T cell receptor beta chains were all read from a single sample in a study of CD8+CD57+ T cells in acquired aplastic anemia. Investigators profiled TCR beta VDJ and CDR3 from genomic DNA template. TCRdb recomputed calls from the reads with MiXCR, one row per CDR3 protein. Of 40,000 to 50,000 distinct CDR3 sequences detected, around 69% appear once; the ten largest clones hold around 36%. Sequencing used sorted CD4+, CD8+, or CD8+CD57+ T cells (not recorded which) from PBMCs. These receptors all come from a human donor in good health, serving as a control.

This rearrangement joins TRBV5-1 to TRBJ1-2; D unresolved. V gave up 4 bases and J gave up 3 bases, with 16 bases separating them. This CDR3 region has 15 residues. Per germline, CDR1 SGHRS and CDR2 YFSETQ. CDR3 nucleotide sequence: TGCGCCAGCAGCATGGGAATTAATGGGGACTATGGCTACACCTTC. Protein sequence: CASSMGINGDYGYTF.

The chain combines TRBV24-1 with TRBJ2-5, with D perhaps TRBD1 or TRBD2 (5 bases each). CDR1 is KGHDR, CDR2 SFDVKD, per germline. V was pared by 3 bases and J by 2 bases, with 12 bases between. This CDR3 has 15 amino acids. This chain's CDR3 is CATSDGTWTQETQYF. For the CDR3, the DNA is TGTGCCACCAGTGATGGGACGTGGACTCAAGAGACCCAGTACTTC.

This clonotype was detected many times. V is TRBV19 and J is TRBJ2-3; 8 bases agree with TRBD2. The CDR3 consists of 18 residues. Trimming took 3 bases from V and 0 from J; bases not matched to a gene: 11. CDR1 is LNHDA, CDR2 SQIVND, per germline (reference sequence). The DNA for the CDR3 is TGTGCCAGTAGTATGATCGCGGGAGGAACTACTAGCACAGATACGCAGTATTTT. Protein: CASSMIAGGTTSTDTQYF.

The V gene is TRBV2, the J gene TRBJ1-6; the D is unclear. V dropped 7 bases and J dropped 8 bases, with 12 bases sitting between them. CDR3 length equals 13 residues. The germline gives CDR1 SNHLY, CDR2 FYNNEI. The DNA of the CDR3 is TGTGCCAGCACCCTCCTTGTAGATTCACCCCTCCACTTT. Translated, it gives CASTLLVDSPLHF.

The gene calls are TRBV19 and TRBJ1-5; D possibly corresponds to TRBD1 (6 bases). The CDR3 spans 14 residues. Germline CDR1 is LNHDA and CDR2 is SQIVND (reference sequence). The V and J ends lost 1 base and 7 bases respectively, with 11 bases between them. CDR3: CASSIVGGPQPQHF. The CDR3 bases are TGTGCCAGTAGTATAGTGGGGGGGCCACAGCCCCAGCATTTT.

In this sample, this clonotype turned up many times. The CDR3 nucleotides are TGTGCCGGCGCGACTAGCCCCAACTACAATGAGCAGTTCTTC. The encoded protein is CAGATSPNYNEQFF. The chain is built from TRBV6-2 or TRBV6-3 and TRBJ2-1; 7 bases are shared with TRBD2. The CDR3 totals 14 residues. Germline-derived CDR1 and CDR2 are MNHEY and SVGEGT. V lost 11 bases and J lost 3; bases outside the gene matches: 10.

The chain links TRBV20-1 to TRBJ1-2; D is uncertain. Germline-derived CDR1 and CDR2 are DFQATT and SNEGSKA (reference sequence). V lost 7 bases and J 6 bases, leaving 6 bases between the germline ends. The CDR3 length is 9 residues. The CDR3 reads CSGGDGYTF. The CDR3 DNA is TGCAGTGGCGGAGATGGCTACACCTTC.

The chain joins TRBV6-5 to TRBJ2-7; 7 bases line up with TRBD1. Germline V gene sequence: CDR1 MNHEY, CDR2 SVGAGI. The CDR3 is made up of 14 amino acids. With V trimmed by 2 bases and J by 4 bases, 5 bases remained unmatched. This chain's CDR3 is CASSYLDRRYEQYF. The CDR3 nucleotides read TGTGCCAGCAGTTACCTGGACAGGAGGTACGAGCAGTACTTC.

The rearrangement joins TRBV15 to TRBJ2-7; D gene uncertain. Trimming removed 0 bases from V and 2 bases from J, with 20 bases in between. CDR1 is LNHNV, CDR2 YYDKDF, per germline (reference sequence). The CDR3 length is 18 residues. Written as DNA, the CDR3 is TGTGCCACCAGCAGAGATTTTCCGACCGAACACAAAACCTACGAGCAGTACTTC. Translating it yields CATSRDFPTEHKTYEQYF.

The J gene is TRBJ1-2, the V gene TRBV20-1; D gene uncertain. CDR1 is DFQATT and CDR2 is SNEGSKA in the germline V gene (reference sequence). There are 13 residues in the CDR3. V dropped 5 bases and J dropped 0 bases, with 10 bases sitting between them. The CDR3 protein is CSAWAVSNYGYTF. The CDR3 nucleotides are TGCAGTGCTTGGGCGGTATCTAACTATGGCTACACCTTC.

The CDR3 spells CASIMAGGAYEQYF. In DNA form, the CDR3 reads TGTGCCAGCATTATGGCGGGAGGAGCCTACGAGCAGTACTTC. This chain connects TRBV2 to TRBJ2-7; TRBD2 matches 8 bases. Germline V gene lookup returns CDR1 SNHLY and CDR2 FYNNEI. This CDR3 is 14 amino acids long. With V trimmed by 7 bases and J by 2 bases, 7 bases remained unmatched. Complete variable domain (other parts from reference TRBV2 and TRBJ2-7): EPEVTQTPSHQVTQMGQEVILRCVPISNHLYFYWYRQILGQKVEFLVSFYNNEISEKSEIFDDQFSVERPDGSNFTLKIRSTKLEDSAMYFCASIMAGGAYEQYFGPGTRLTVT.

The rearrangement uses TRBV20-1 and TRBJ2-7; the D call may be TRBD1 or TRBD2 (6 bases each). This CDR3 region has 12 residues. Germline loops: CDR1 DFQATT, CDR2 SNEGSKA (reference sequence). The ends were cut back, 3 bases at V and 3 bases at J, with 9 bases in the middle. The CDR3 loop reads CSAREGDYEQYF. The CDR3 nucleotides are TGCAGTGCTAGGGAGGGGGACTACGAGCAGTACTTC.

CDR3 DNA sequence: TGTGCCAGCAGTCAGTGGGAAGCTTTCTTT. Amino acid sequence: CASSQWEAFF. The chain recombines TRBV2 with TRBJ1-1, with unresolved D. Germline V gives CDR1 SNHLY, CDR2 FYNNEI. The ends were cut back, 5 bases at V and 8 bases at J, with 6 bases in the middle. This CDR3 comprises 10 residues.

In its sample, this clonotype was seen once. This chain connects TRBV19 to TRBJ2-7, with 7 bases that match TRBD1. The germline V gene has CDR1 LNHDA and CDR2 SQIVND (reference sequence). The CDR3 is 12 residues long. Trimming at V came to 10 bases and at J to 3 bases, leaving 6 bases not matched to a gene. The CDR3 spells CATGDRDYEQYF. The CDR3 DNA sequence: TGTGCCACCGGGGACAGAGACTACGAGCAGTACTTC.

The J gene is TRBJ2-7, the V gene TRBV10-2, with 9 bases matching TRBD1. The germline V gene encodes CDR1 WSHSY and CDR2 SAAADI. The junction had 9 bases not matched to a gene; V was cut back by 7 bases and J by 5 bases. The CDR3 sequence is 14 residues long. CDR3 amino acids: CASNRGQGSHEQYF. The CDR3 DNA reads as TGCGCCAGCAATCGGGGACAGGGAAGCCACGAGCAGTACTTC.

CDR3 nucleotides: TGTGCCAGCATCAGAACGGACAGGGGCTACGAGCAGTACTTC. Encoded protein: CASIRTDRGYEQYF. The chain combines TRBV6-1 with TRBJ2-7, with TRBD1 identical over 9 bases. Germline V gives CDR1 MNHNS, CDR2 SASEGT. The CDR3 is 14 amino acids. V trimming: 7 bases; J trimming: 3 bases; junction bases outside the gene matches: 7.

The sample holds one count of this clonotype. This chain uses TRBV16 with TRBJ2-6, with 8 nucleotides matching TRBD1. Germline lookup yields CDR1 KGHSY and CDR2 FQNENV. Trimming removed 2 bases from V and 3 bases from J; junction bases left unmatched: 3. CDR3 size: 16 residues. The CDR3, as DNA: TGTGCCAGCAGCCAAGGACAGGGCAGTGGGGCCAACGTCCTGACTTTC. Amino acid sequence: CASSQGQGSGANVLTF. Looking up the rest from reference TRBV16 and TRBJ2-6 gives the full variable domain: GEEVAQTPKHLVRGEGQKAKLYCAPIKGHSYVFWYQQVLKNEFKFLISFQNENVFDETGMPKERFSAKCLPNSPCSLEIQATKLEDSAVYFCASSQGQGSGANVLTFGAGSRLTVL.

This clonotype was seen once. The rearrangement uses TRBV19 and TRBJ1-5; TRBD1 is a possible D gene (6 bases). The CDR3 has 16 residues. The ends were cut back, 4 bases at V and 0 bases at J, with 13 bases in the middle. The V gene's germline CDR1 is LNHDA and CDR2 SQIVND (reference sequence). This CDR3 reads CASSTPDSNSNQPQHF. The CDR3 nucleotides read TGTGCCAGTAGTACCCCGGACAGCAATAGCAATCAGCCCCAGCATTTT.